The sequence of this TCR beta chain was determined in a study of shared clonotypes between healthy human individuals. V shed 1 base, J shed 3 bases, and the junction held 9 bases outside the gene matches. CDR1 and CDR2 from the germline V gene are SQVTM and ANQGSEA. The CDR3 is 16 amino acids. The assay ran at deep level. Here immunoSEQ multiplex PCR was the method, and the copy in TCRdb shows in-frame clones only, minus some. The data show 560,000 or so clones, 90% to 97% seen once. The naive CD8 subset, CD45RO-negative cells positively selected for CCR7, excluded terminally differentiated effector memory CD45RA+ cells. All participating donors were Caucasian adults from Nashville, Tennessee. Overall study results and limits: Non-shared clonotypes displayed generation probabilities falling below those of clonotypes present in all four donors. Despite large depth, sorted-subset datasets appeared incompletely sequenced.

For this clone: As yet, its antigen is unknown.

The chain employs TRBV29-1 and TRBJ2-3; 8 bases fit TRBD1. This receptor was taken from a woman aged 25 to 39 in good health. Sequencing was performed on naive CD8+ T cells sorted from blood. CDR3 coding DNA: TGCAGCGTTGAAGCCACGGGACAGGTGCGGACAGATACGCAGTATTTT. This codes for CSVEATGQVRTDTQYF.